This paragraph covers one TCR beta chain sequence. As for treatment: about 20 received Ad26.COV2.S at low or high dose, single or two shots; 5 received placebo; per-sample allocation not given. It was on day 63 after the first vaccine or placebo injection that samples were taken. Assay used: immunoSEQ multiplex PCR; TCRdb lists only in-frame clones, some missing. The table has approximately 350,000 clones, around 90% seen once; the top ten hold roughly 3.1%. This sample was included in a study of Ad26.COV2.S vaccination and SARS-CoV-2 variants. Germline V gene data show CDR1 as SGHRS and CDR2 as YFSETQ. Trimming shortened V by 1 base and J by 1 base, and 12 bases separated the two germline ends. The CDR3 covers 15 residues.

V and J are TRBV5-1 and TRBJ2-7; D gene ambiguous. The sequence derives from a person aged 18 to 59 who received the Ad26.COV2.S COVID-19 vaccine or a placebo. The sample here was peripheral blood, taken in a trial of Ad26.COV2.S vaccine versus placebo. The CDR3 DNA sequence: TGCGCCAGCAGCTTGTTACCCGGACCATCCTACGAGCAGTACTTC. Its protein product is CASSLLPGPSYEQYF.